This T cell receptor (beta chain) was documented in a study of blood T cell repertoires in COVID-19 (dated by TCRdb to 2020 to 2022). For the wider study: Samples covering the acute and convalescent phases of COVID-19 were provided by collaborators in the United States, Italy and Spain. The prospective study material was composed of cDNA or gDNA derived from T cells, B-cell-depleted T cells, or PBMCs. The dataset comprised deeply sampled blood TCRbeta repertoires from subjects exposed to, actively infected with, or recovered from COVID-19. A freely available public database, intended as a resource for researchers studying the immune response to SARS-CoV-2, is where the repertoires were released. The samples were drawn from two sources: the first 160 participants of the ongoing ImmuneRACE study, and 1,254 subjects contributed by 6 global collaborators. Nearly every sample came with metadata listing a de-identified subject ID, COVID-19 status, age in years and sex. Where available, HLA class I and class II types were taken from metadata supplied by the sample provider and were not determined by assay-based typing. Findings and caveats that apply to the study as a whole: How much clinical and demographic metadata was included differed by source and by participant, and the metadata was provided uncurated.

Each collaborating institution followed its own protocols to collect whole blood in K2EDTA tubes. For TCRbeta analysis, collaborators shipped samples as frozen whole blood, isolated PBMCs, or DNA extracted from either of those sample types. V is cut by 5 bases and J by 0 bases, and the space between the germline ends is 13 bases. As encoded in the germline V gene, CDR1 is SGHTA while CDR2 is FQGTGA. Measured from the cysteine to the phenylalanine, the CDR3 is 16 residues long. Only the CDR3 DNA stays, 48 bases, in frame from base 1. The immunoSEQ Assay, a bias-controlled multiplex PCR, was used to amplify TCRbeta CDR3 regions from genomic DNA. The published analysis was carried out like this. The number of nucleated cells in each sample was estimated by amplification of reference gene primers within the assay. To quantify the absolute abundance of each unique TCRbeta CDR3 rearrangement, sequence reads were collapsed and filtered. For each sample, productive Simpson clonality was calculated as the square root of Simpson's diversity index over productive rearrangements. What TCRdb holds here is the immuneACCESS table cut down to in-frame rearrangements. Part of the clones is not present; checked against another copy, under half of the missing clones reflect an unresolved V gene, and the others are unexplained. D and trimming come from the DNA, and the V and J calls and clone size come from that table. For this sample the table gives just under 90,000 clones, of which 72% were detected only once. Of the sample, 13% to 15% is held by the ten largest clones.

Of note for this clone: Its target antigen remains unknown. No base quality information exists; no much larger clone differs at one position.

Sequencing input: peripheral blood. The clonotype comes from a woman of 80 years or more with acute or convalescent COVID-19. The sequence links TRBV7-3 to TRBJ2-2, with TRBD1 as a weak D call on 8 bases. For the CDR3, the sequence is CASSQQGGTNTGELFF. The sequenced DNA: TGTGCCAGCAGCCAACAGGGGGGGACGAACACCGGGGAGCTGTTTTTT.